This TCR beta chain was captured in a study of T cells after yellow fever vaccination. Study-wide results and limits: Detected again after the booster were most primary-vaccination clones, at roughly 95% CD4 and 70% to 90% CD8.

For TCR, cDNA came from 5'RACE template switching, which added a universal primer site and UMIs. TCRdb re-called the 5' RACE reads with MiXCR, one entry per CDR3 protein. In the table there are 550,000 to 750,000 distinct CDR3 sequences, roughly 14% of which are singletons. As for this clonotype: Its antigen is not known.

Sequencing used PBMCs, obtained on the day of the yellow fever booster vaccination. The source of this sequence is a man younger than 45 who received the YFV17D yellow fever vaccine.

The CDR3 here is CASSTLMSSGPSSYNEQFF. DNA for the CDR3: TGTGCCAGCAGCACTTTGATGTCTAGCGGACCGAGTTCCTACAATGAGCAGTTCTTC. V gene TRBV4-2 combines with J gene TRBJ2-1; 7 bases line up with TRBD2. J lost 1 base, V lost 5 bases, and 17 bases had no gene match. The CDR3 length is 19 residues. Germline CDR1 reads LGHNA; CDR2 reads YNFKEQ.